A selection of T cell receptor beta chains follows, all from one sample in a study of cytomegalovirus exposure and HLA in healthy donors. Sequencing was performed with immunoSEQ multiplex PCR; in TCRdb, only in-frame clones are kept and a portion is missing. The sample holds 120,000 or so clones, 89% seen once. The sequenced material came from PBMCs. The receptors shown here come from a woman aged 18-30 years in good health and CMV-seronegative. Each CDR3 is given with its conserved first and last residue. A D gene is named only where the DNA matches it firmly. Size tells how often a clone was seen (once, few, many) or the class of an expanded clone, and some rows leave it out.

abundance,d_gene,j_gene,v_gene,CDR3aa,CDR3nt
few,-,TRBJ1-2,TRBV4-1,CASSQDGGLYYGYTF,TGCGCCAGCAGCCAAGATGGCGGATTATACTATGGCTACACCTTC
-,-,TRBJ2-5,TRBV25-1,CASGQNKETQYF,TGTGCCAGCGGACAGAATAAAGAGACCCAGTACTTC
-,TRBD1,TRBJ1-5,TRBV27,CASSPRQGILISNQPQHF,TGTGCCAGCAGTCCTCGACAGGGGATTCTGATAAGCAATCAGCCCCAGCATTTT
once,-,TRBJ2-1,TRBV30,CAWRTGYEQFF,TGTGCCTGGAGGACCGGGTATGAGCAGTTCTTC
-,-,TRBJ1-6,TRBV7-9,CASSSGETLHF,TGTGCCAGCAGCTCTGGTGAGACCCTCCACTTT
-,TRBD1,TRBJ2-3,TRBV6-4,CASSAFLGGQEDTQYF,TGTGCCAGCAGTGCATTCTTAGGGGGCCAAGAGGATACGCAGTATTTT
-,-,TRBJ1-2,TRBV30,CAWSDVAAHYTF,TGTGCCTGGAGTGACGTAGCAGCCCACTACACCTTC
-,-,TRBJ2-5,TRBV14,CASSQGGAGLQETQYF,TGTGCCAGCAGCCAAGGTGGAGCCGGGTTGCAAGAGACCCAGTACTTC
-,-,TRBJ2-2,TRBV18,CASSPSGADTGELFF,TGTGCCAGCTCACCATCAGGGGCCGACACCGGGGAGCTGTTTTTT
-,TRBD2,TRBJ2-7,TRBV9,CASSTSGMDEQYF,TGTGCCAGCAGCACTAGCGGGATGGACGAGCAGTACTTC
-,TRBD1,TRBJ1-1,TRBV27,CASRVGQANTEAFF,TGTGCCAGCAGGGTAGGACAGGCGAACACTGAAGCTTTCTTT
once,-,TRBJ1-6,TRBV4-1,CASSQKIRGNHGNSPLHF,TGCGCCAGCAGCCAGAAGATCAGGGGCAACCATGGTAATTCACCCCTCCACTTT
-,-,TRBJ1-5,TRBV10-2,CASSDLGGLGQPQHF,TGCGCCAGCAGTGATTTGGGGGGGCTCGGTCAGCCCCAGCATTTT
-,-,TRBJ1-5,TRBV7-9,CASSQTDSNQPQHF,TGTGCCAGCAGCCAGACAGATAGCAATCAGCCCCAGCATTTT
-,-,TRBJ1-1,TRBV7-2,CASSFRGGNTEAFF,TGTGCCAGCAGCTTTAGGGGGGGAAACACTGAAGCTTTCTTT
-,-,TRBJ1-1,TRBV18,CASSPGQNTEAFF,TGTGCCAGCTCACCAGGACAGAACACTGAAGCTTTCTTT
once,TRBD2,TRBJ2-5,TRBV6-5,CASSRGGAYETQYF,TGTGCCAGCAGCCGCGGGGGGGCCTATGAGACCCAGTACTTC
-,TRBD1,TRBJ1-1,TRBV5-1,CASSEWGQGWTEAFF,TGCGCCAGCAGCGAGTGGGGACAGGGATGGACTGAAGCTTTCTTT
-,TRBD2,TRBJ2-1,TRBV13,CASSLGLPAGGLYNEQFF,TGTGCCAGCAGCTTAGGCCTCCCAGCGGGGGGTCTATACAATGAGCAGTTCTTC
-,-,TRBJ2-7,TRBV4-3,CASRRNGDSYEQYF,TGCGCCAGCAGGAGGAACGGGGACTCCTACGAGCAGTACTTC
few,TRBD1,TRBJ1-2,TRBV28,CASYRGSGGYTF,TGTGCCAGTTACAGGGGGTCGGGTGGCTACACCTTC
-,-,TRBJ2-7,TRBV9,CASSRSGGSGYEQYF,TGTGCCAGCAGCCGAAGCGGTGGGAGCGGGTACGAGCAGTACTTC
-,-,TRBJ1-2,TRBV7-2,CASSLGRGEYGYTF,TGTGCCAGCAGCCTGGGAAGGGGCGAGTATGGCTACACCTTC
few,-,TRBJ1-3,TRBV5-5,CASSADSSHKSGNTIYF,TGTGCCAGCAGTGCGGACAGCTCCCATAAGTCTGGAAACACCATATATTTT
-,TRBD1,TRBJ2-2,TRBV11-2,CASRRTGYGNTGELFF,TGTGCCAGCAGACGGACAGGGTACGGGAACACCGGGGAGCTGTTTTTT
-,-,TRBJ2-2,TRBV28,CASSSPIETGGELFF,TGTGCCAGCAGTTCCCCCATAGAGACTGGCGGGGAGCTGTTTTTT
-,TRBD2,TRBJ2-1,TRBV6-4,CASSDSSWTSNEQFF,TGTGCCAGCAGTGACTCATCATGGACTAGCAATGAGCAGTTCTTC
-,-,TRBJ2-1,TRBV4-1,CASSQGELARYEQFF,TGCGCCAGCAGCCAAGGCGAGCTAGCCAGGTATGAGCAGTTCTTC
-,-,TRBJ1-5,TRBV7-9,CASRPCPRFNQPQHF,TGTGCCAGCAGGCCCTGTCCCAGATTCAATCAGCCCCAGCATTTT
-,TRBD1,TRBJ1-1,TRBV10-3,CAITPTGDLPFF,TGTGCCATCACTCCGACAGGGGATCTTCCTTTCTTT
-,-,TRBJ1-1,TRBV28,CASRPPTGGAFF,TGTGCCAGCAGACCACCGACAGGTGGCGCTTTCTTT
-,TRBD1,TRBJ2-7,TRBV18,CASSPPPGQGYEQYF,TGTGCCAGCTCACCCCCTCCGGGACAGGGATACGAGCAGTACTTC
-,-,TRBJ1-2,TRBV6-4,CASWEIYGYTF,TGTGCCAGCTGGGAGATCTATGGCTACACCTTC
once,-,TRBJ2-2,TRBV27,CASSLEGWNTGELFF,TGTGCCAGCAGTTTAGAGGGTTGGAACACCGGGGAGCTGTTTTTT
-,TRBD2,TRBJ2-1,TRBV6-1,CASSVGLAGASYNEQFF,TGTGCCAGCAGTGTCGGCCTAGCGGGGGCATCCTACAATGAGCAGTTCTTC
-,TRBD1,TRBJ1-5,TRBV19,CASSEPGQKKYSNQPQHF,TGTGCCAGTAGCGAACCGGGACAGAAGAAATATAGCAATCAGCCCCAGCATTTT
-,TRBD2,TRBJ2-5,TRBV6-6,CASRVAGGKQETQYF,TGTGCCAGCAGGGTAGCGGGGGGGAAACAAGAGACCCAGTACTTC
-,-,TRBJ2-5,TRBV7-8,CASSEGWETQYF,TGTGCCAGCTCGGAGGGCTGGGAGACCCAGTACTTC
once,-,TRBJ1-1,TRBV5-1,CASSSGGAYTEAFF,TGCGCCAGCAGCTCGGGGGGCGCGTACACTGAAGCTTTCTTT
-,TRBD1,TRBJ1-2,TRBV5-1,CASSSGDREAGGYTF,TGCGCCAGCAGTTCCGGAGACAGGGAGGCGGGTGGCTACACCTTC
few,-,TRBJ1-2,TRBV5-1,CASSETGQGYTF,TGCGCCAGCAGTGAGACAGGCCAAGGCTACACCTTC
few,-,TRBJ1-2,TRBV7-9,CASRSLGRNYGYTF,TGTGCCAGCAGGTCCCTTGGCCGTAACTATGGCTACACCTTC
-,-,TRBJ1-1,TRBV2,CASNGQSNTEAFF,TGTGCCAGCAATGGACAGTCGAACACTGAAGCTTTCTTT
few,-,TRBJ1-6,TRBV28,CASTLSGGSHSPLHF,TGTGCCAGCACCCTATCGGGGGGATCTCATTCACCCCTCCACTTT
-,-,TRBJ1-5,TRBV7-9,CASSSGGGNQPQHF,TGTGCCAGCAGCTCTGGGGGGGGTAACCAGCCCCAGCATTTT
-,TRBD2,TRBJ2-7,TRBV11-2,CASSFTGGRGGPPDEQYF,TGTGCCAGCAGCTTTACGGGAGGACGTGGGGGACCCCCGGACGAGCAGTACTTC
-,TRBD1,TRBJ1-2,TRBV6-7,CASSSPGTGEDYTF,TGTGCCAGCAGTTCCCCGGGGACAGGGGAGGACTACACCTTC
-,TRBD1,TRBJ1-2,TRBV18,CASSPEGTGFYPNYGYTF,TGTGCCAGCTCACCGGAAGGGACAGGGTTTTACCCAAACTATGGCTACACCTTC
-,-,TRBJ1-4,TRBV5-1,CASSLFPRGPYATNEKLFF,TGCGCCAGCAGCTTGTTTCCCAGGGGTCCTTATGCAACTAATGAAAAACTGTTTTTT
once,-,TRBJ2-2,TRBV11-2,CASSSGGGELFF,TGTGCCAGCAGTTCCGGGGGCGGGGAGCTGTTTTTT
-,TRBD1,TRBJ2-5,TRBV9,CASSVAIPGQGPETQYF,TGTGCCAGCAGCGTAGCTATTCCAGGACAGGGCCCGGAGACCCAGTACTTC
-,TRBD2,TRBJ2-3,TRBV5-4,CASSLGLGTDTQYF,TGTGCCAGCAGCCTGGGACTAGGCACAGATACGCAGTATTTT
-,-,TRBJ2-1,TRBV20-1,CSALLGGEQFF,TGCAGTGCTTTACTAGGGGGTGAGCAGTTCTTC
-,TRBD2,TRBJ2-7,TRBV6-6,CASSTIAGRYEQYF,TGTGCCAGCAGCACAATAGCGGGTCGCTACGAGCAGTACTTC